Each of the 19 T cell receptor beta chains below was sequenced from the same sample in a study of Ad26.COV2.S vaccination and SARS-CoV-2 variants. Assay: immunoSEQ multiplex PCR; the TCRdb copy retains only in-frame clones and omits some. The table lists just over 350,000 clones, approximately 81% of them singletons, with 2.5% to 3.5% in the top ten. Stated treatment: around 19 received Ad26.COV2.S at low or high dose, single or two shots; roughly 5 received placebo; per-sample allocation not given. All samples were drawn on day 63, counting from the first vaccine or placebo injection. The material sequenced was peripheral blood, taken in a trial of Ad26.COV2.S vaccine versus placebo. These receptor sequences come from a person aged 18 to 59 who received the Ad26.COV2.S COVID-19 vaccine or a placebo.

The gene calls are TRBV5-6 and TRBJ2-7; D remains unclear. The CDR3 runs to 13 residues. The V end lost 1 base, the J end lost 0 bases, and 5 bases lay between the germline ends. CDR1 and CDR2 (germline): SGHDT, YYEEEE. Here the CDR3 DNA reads TGTGCCAGCAGCTTGTGGAGCTCCTACGAGCAGTACTTC. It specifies CASSLWSSYEQYF. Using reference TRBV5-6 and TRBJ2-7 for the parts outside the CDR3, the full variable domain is DAGVTQSPTHLIKTRGQQVTLRCSPKSGHDTVSWYQQALGQGPQFIFQYYEEEERQRGNFPDRFSGHQFPNYSSELNVNALLLGDSALYLCASSLWSSYEQYFGPGTRLTVT.

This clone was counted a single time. This CDR3 is CASSVASTYEQYF. For the CDR3, the DNA is TGTGCCAGCAGCGTAGCCAGTACATACGAGCAGTACTTC. The V gene is TRBV9, the J gene TRBJ2-7; D call uncertain. The germline V and J ends were trimmed by 0 bases and 4 bases, with 8 bases remaining between them. Germline CDR1 and CDR2: SGDLS and YYNGEE. The CDR3 runs to 13 residues. Variable domain in full (rest from reference TRBV9 and TRBJ2-7): DSGVTQTPKHLITATGQRVTLRCSPRSGDLSVYWYQQSLDQGLQFLIQYYNGEERAKGNILERFSAQQFPDLHSELNLSSLELGDSALYFCASSVASTYEQYFGPGTRLTVT.

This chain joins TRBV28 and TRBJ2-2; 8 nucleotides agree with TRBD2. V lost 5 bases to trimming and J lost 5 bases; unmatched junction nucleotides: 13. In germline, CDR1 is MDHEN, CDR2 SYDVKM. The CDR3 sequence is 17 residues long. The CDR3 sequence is CASSHYPRRLATGELFF. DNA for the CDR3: TGTGCCAGCAGTCATTACCCCAGACGACTAGCGACCGGGGAGCTGTTTTTT.

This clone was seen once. CDR3 region: CASSVRLTGIGFGNQPQHF. The CDR3 region has the DNA TGTGCCAGCAGCGTCCGACTGACAGGGATCGGTTTTGGCAATCAGCCCCAGCATTTT. The chain recombines TRBV5-6 with TRBJ1-5, with 7 bases identical to TRBD1. Germline V lookup: CDR1 SGHDT, CDR2 YYEEEE. Germline trimming cut 4 bases from V and 2 bases from J; bases unmatched to any gene: 18. The CDR3 spans 19 residues.

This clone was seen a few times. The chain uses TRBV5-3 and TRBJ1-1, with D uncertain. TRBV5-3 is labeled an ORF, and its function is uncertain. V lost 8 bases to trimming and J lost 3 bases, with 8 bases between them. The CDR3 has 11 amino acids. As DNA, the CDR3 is TGTGCCAGGTATGGAGACACTGAAGCTTTCTTT. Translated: CARYGDTEAFF.

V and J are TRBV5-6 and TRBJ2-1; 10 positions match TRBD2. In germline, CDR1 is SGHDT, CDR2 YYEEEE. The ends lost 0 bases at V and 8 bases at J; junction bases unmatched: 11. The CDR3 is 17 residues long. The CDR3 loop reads CASSLGGLAGAGYEQFF. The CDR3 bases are TGTGCCAGCAGCTTGGGAGGGCTAGCGGGAGCCGGCTATGAGCAGTTCTTC.

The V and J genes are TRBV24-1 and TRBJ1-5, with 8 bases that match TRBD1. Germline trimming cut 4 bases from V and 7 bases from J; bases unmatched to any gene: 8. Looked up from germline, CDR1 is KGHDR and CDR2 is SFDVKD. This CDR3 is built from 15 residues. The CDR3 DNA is TGTGCCACCAGTGAGCGCACAGGGGGAAGGCAGCCCCAGCATTTT. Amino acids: CATSERTGGRQPQHF.

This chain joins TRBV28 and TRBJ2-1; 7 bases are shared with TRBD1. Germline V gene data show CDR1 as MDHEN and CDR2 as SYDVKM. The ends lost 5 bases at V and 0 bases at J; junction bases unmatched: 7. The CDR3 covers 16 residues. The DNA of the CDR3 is TGTGCCAGCAGTACTCAGGGGGAAGCCTCCTACAATGAGCAGTTCTTC. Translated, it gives CASSTQGEASYNEQFF.

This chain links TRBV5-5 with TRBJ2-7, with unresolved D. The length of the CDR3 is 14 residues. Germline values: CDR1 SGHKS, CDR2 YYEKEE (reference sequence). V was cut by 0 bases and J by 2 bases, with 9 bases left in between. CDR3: CASSLVRLTYEQYF. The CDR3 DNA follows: TGTGCCAGCAGCTTGGTCCGGTTAACCTACGAGCAGTACTTC. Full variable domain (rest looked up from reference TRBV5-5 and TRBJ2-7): DAGVTQSPTHLIKTRGQQVTLRCSPISGHKSVSWYQQVLGQGPQFIFQYYEKEERGRGNFPDRFSARQFPNYSSELNVNALLLGDSALYLCASSLVRLTYEQYFGPGTRLTVT.

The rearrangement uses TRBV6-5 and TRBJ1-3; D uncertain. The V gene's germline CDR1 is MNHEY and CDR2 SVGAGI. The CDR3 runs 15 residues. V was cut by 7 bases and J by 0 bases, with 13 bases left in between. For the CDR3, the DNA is TGTGCCAGCAAAGCCGGACTGGCCTCTGGAAACACCATATATTTT. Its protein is CASKAGLASGNTIYF.

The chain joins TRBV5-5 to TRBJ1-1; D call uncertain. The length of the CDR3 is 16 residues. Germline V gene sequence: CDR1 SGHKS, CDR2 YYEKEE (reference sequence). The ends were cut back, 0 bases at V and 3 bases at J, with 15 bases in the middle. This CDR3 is CASSLARSRAYTEAFF. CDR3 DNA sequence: TGTGCCAGCAGCTTGGCGCGATCACGGGCGTACACTGAAGCTTTCTTT. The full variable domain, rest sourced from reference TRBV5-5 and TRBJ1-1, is DAGVTQSPTHLIKTRGQQVTLRCSPISGHKSVSWYQQVLGQGPQFIFQYYEKEERGRGNFPDRFSARQFPNYSSELNVNALLLGDSALYLCASSLARSRAYTEAFFGQGTRLTVV.

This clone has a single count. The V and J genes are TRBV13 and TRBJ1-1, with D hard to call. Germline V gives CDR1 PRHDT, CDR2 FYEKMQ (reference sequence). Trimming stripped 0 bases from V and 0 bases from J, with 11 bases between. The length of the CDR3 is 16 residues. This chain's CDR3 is CASSLGVIYMNTEAFF. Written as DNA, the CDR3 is TGTGCCAGCAGCTTAGGTGTGATTTACATGAACACTGAAGCTTTCTTT.

The DNA for the CDR3 is TGTGCCACCACCTTGGGTCTGGGGCCAGAGACCCAGTACTTC. Its protein product is CATTLGLGPETQYF. This rearrangement joins TRBV6-5 to TRBJ2-5; D perhaps matches TRBD1 (5 bases). The CDR3 consists of 14 residues. V was trimmed by 10 bases and J by 4 bases, leaving 19 bases between them. Germline CDR1 and CDR2: MNHEY and SVGAGI.

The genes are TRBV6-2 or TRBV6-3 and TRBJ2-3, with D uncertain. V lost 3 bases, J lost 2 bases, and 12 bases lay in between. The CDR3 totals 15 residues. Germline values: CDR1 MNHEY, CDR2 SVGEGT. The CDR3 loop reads CASSYGPESTDTQYF. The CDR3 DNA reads TGTGCCAGCAGTTATGGGCCCGAATCCACAGATACGCAGTATTTT.

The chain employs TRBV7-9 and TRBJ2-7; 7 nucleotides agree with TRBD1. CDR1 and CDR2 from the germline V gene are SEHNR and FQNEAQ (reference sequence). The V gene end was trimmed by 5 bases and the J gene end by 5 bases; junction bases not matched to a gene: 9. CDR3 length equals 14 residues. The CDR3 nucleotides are TGTGCCAGCAGCCCTCCGACAGGGTGGGACGAGCAGTACTTC. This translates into CASSPPTGWDEQYF.

The CDR3 region is CAPSDGQNNQPQHF. CDR3 DNA sequence: TGTGCCCCCTCGGACGGTCAGAACAATCAGCCCCAGCATTTT. The chain uses TRBV24-1 and TRBJ1-5; D is ambiguous. V was shortened by 12 bases and J by 3 bases, with 17 bases between the two germline ends. The length of the CDR3 is 14 residues. Germline-derived CDR1 and CDR2 are KGHDR and SFDVKD.

The CDR3 here is CASSFRRAGRGGGTDTQYF. In DNA form, the CDR3 reads TGTGCCAGCAGCTTTCGGAGAGCGGGTCGAGGCGGAGGCACAGATACGCAGTATTTT. The chain couples TRBV5-7 to TRBJ2-3; possible D gene TRBD2, 6 bases. TRBV5-7 is an open reading frame, and its role is uncertain. Trimming removed 2 bases from V and 1 base from J, with 23 bases in between. The CDR3 is 19 amino acids.

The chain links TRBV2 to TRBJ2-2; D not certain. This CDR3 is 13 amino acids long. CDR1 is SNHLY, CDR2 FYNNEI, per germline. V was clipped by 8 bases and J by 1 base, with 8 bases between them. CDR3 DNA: TGTGCCAGCCAACTTCAGAACACCGGGGAGCTGTTTTTT. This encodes CASQLQNTGELFF.

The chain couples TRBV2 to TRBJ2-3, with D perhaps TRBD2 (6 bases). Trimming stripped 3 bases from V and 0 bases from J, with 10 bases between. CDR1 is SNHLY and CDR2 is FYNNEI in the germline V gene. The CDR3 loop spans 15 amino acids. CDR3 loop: CASSDGSPSTDTQYF. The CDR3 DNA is TGTGCCAGCAGTGACGGGAGCCCTAGCACAGATACGCAGTATTTT.